The sequence of this TCR beta chain was determined in a study of radiotherapy plus CTLA-4 blockade in lung cancer. The CDR3 consists of 17 residues. Germline V gene data show CDR1 as SGHRS and CDR2 as YFSETQ. Unmatched junction bases numbered 5, after V lost 3 bases and J lost 2 bases. Sequencing was performed with immunoSEQ multiplex PCR; in TCRdb, only in-frame clones are kept and a portion is missing. The top ten hold roughly 0.95% of the sample, which has 70,000 to 90,000 clones, about 88% seen once. The chain has TRBV5-1 and TRBJ2-3; 14 positions agree with TRBD2. This sequence was found in a human donor with non-small cell lung cancer who had stable disease on radiotherapy plus ipilimumab. The sequences come from peripheral blood, collected from a patient treated with radiotherapy plus ipilimumab. CDR3 region: CASSSGLAGGVTDTQYF. CDR3 in DNA: TGCGCCAGCAGCTCCGGACTAGCGGGGGGCGTCACAGATACGCAGTATTTT.